Here is one TCR beta chain with its context. Its cognate antigen has yet to be identified. Qualities for individual bases were not recorded, and no much larger clone is one base off. The data stem from a study of type 1 regulatory T cells (dated by TCRdb to the early 2020s). Regarding the complete study: The study characterized an in vitro protocol that generated a Tr1-enriched, alloantigen-specific CD4 T cell product named T-allo10. Patients with hematological malignancies who were receiving allogeneic hematopoietic stem cell transplantation were the group in which T-allo10 was being clinically evaluated. Broad study findings and their caveats: A more restricted TCR repertoire was observed in Tr1 cells than in non-Tr1 cells, and this restriction was interpreted in the study as alloantigen-induced clonal expansion.

From cysteine to phenylalanine, the CDR3 is 16 amino acids long. Solely the CDR3 DNA is kept, with 48 bases framed from the first base. V trim: 3 bases; J trim: 3 bases; unmatched bases: 7. CDR1 and CDR2 are drawn from the germline V gene: SGHRS, YFSETQ. The run used an Illumina MiSeq. TCRdb ran its own pipeline on the public reads, namely fastp trimming at Q25 and MiXCR clone calling, and kept in-frame beta chains. Every entry covers one CDR3 protein and lists the most common genes and DNA from its rows. The sample table contains 63,000 or so distinct CDR3 sequences; only one count was recorded for approximately 50% of them. The ten largest clones represent about 2% of the sample.

The sequence derives from a human donor in good health. Sequencing was carried out using cultured non-Tr1 T cells, either the whole culture or a sorted T cell fraction (not recorded which). What the cell subset or site label conveys for this sample: non-Tr1 population from the T-allo10 product. The rearranged chain carries TRBV5-1 and TRBJ2-1, and 9 junction bases match TRBD2. The sequence in DNA is TGCGCCAGCAGCTCCGGTAGCGGGGGCCGCTACAATGAGCAGTTCTTC. Its translation is CASSSGSGGRYNEQFF.